This T cell receptor (beta chain) emerged from a study of T cell responses to AZD1222 COVID-19 vaccine. The assay was immunoSEQ multiplex PCR, and TCRdb's table has in-frame clones only and misses some. The sample contains 50,000 to 60,000 clones, over 80% of which appear only once. Germline CDR1 MDHEN, CDR2 SYDVKM. The CDR3 length is 13 residues. The V gene lost 3 bases and the J gene lost 1 base, with 6 bases spanning the gap. The starting material was peripheral blood, obtained on day 0 of AZD1222 vaccination. The chain couples TRBV28 to TRBJ1-2; D uncertain. This sequence originates from an adult in good health. This chain's CDR3 is CASSFALNYGYTF. The CDR3 DNA follows: TGTGCCAGCAGTTTTGCCCTTAACTATGGCTACACCTTC.